One and the same sample provided the 24 T cell receptor beta chains below, sequenced in a study of blood T cell repertoires in COVID-19. Clones were sequenced by immunoSEQ multiplex PCR, and TCRdb holds only the in-frame ones, with some missing. The sample consists of some 60,000 clones, about nine tenths of them appearing once. The sequencing sample was made of peripheral blood. The source of these receptors is a man between 60 and 70 years old with acute or convalescent COVID-19.

CDR3 loop: CASSELGQAGMGHTIYF. DNA of the CDR3: TGTGCCAGCAGTGAATTAGGACAGGCCGGCATGGGACACACCATATATTTT. The V gene is TRBV6-1, the J gene TRBJ1-3; 7 bases align to TRBD1. Trimming removed 2 bases from V and 8 bases from J; junction bases left unmatched: 15. CDR3 length equals 17 residues. The germline gives CDR1 MNHNS, CDR2 SASEGT.

The rearrangement joins TRBV12-5 to TRBJ2-3; TRBD1 might be the D (6 bases). Trimming removed 0 bases at V and 4 bases at J, with 20 bases between. The germline V gene has CDR1 LGHNT and CDR2 FRNRAP. The CDR3 runs 18 residues. The CDR3 DNA follows: TGTGCTAGTGGTTTGGTCTCGGATGGGACAATCGAGGCAGATACGCAGTATTTT. Its translation: CASGLVSDGTIEADTQYF.

The chain has TRBV9 and TRBJ1-5; a possible D gene is TRBD1 (6 bases). Germline values: CDR1 SGDLS, CDR2 YYNGEE. The germline V and J ends were trimmed by 3 bases and 6 bases, with 13 bases remaining between them. The CDR3 has 14 amino acids. The CDR3 sequence: CASSAGQSGQPQHF. In DNA form, the CDR3 reads TGTGCCAGCAGCGCAGGACAGTCCGGTCAGCCCCAGCATTTT.

This chain's CDR3 is CASSSGGIGNTIYF. CDR3 in DNA: TGTGCCAGCAGCTCGGGGGGGATTGGAAACACCATATATTTT. The chain recombines TRBV11-2 with TRBJ1-3; possible D gene TRBD1, 5 bases. Germline V gives CDR1 SGHAT, CDR2 FQNNGV. Trimming removed 4 bases from V and 3 bases from J, with 10 bases in between. This CDR3 is 14 amino acids long.

This chain joins TRBV5-6 and TRBJ2-2; 13 nucleotides match TRBD2. This CDR3 region has 15 residues. Losses at the gene ends were 6 bases for V and 7 bases for J; bases not matched to a gene: 6. Germline CDR1 is SGHDT and CDR2 is YYEEEE. The CDR3 loop is CASTLAGGPNGELFF. The CDR3 DNA sequence: TGTGCCAGCACACTAGCGGGGGGGCCCAACGGGGAGCTGTTTTTT.

The chain has TRBV2 and TRBJ1-6; 7 bases map to TRBD1. V lost 4 bases and J lost 5; bases outside the gene matches: 8. The length of the CDR3 is 16 residues. Germline V lookup: CDR1 SNHLY, CDR2 FYNNEI. The DNA for the CDR3 is TGTGCCAGCAGTGGTGCCCCCGGGACAGATAATTCACCCCTCCACTTT. Amino acid sequence: CASSGAPGTDNSPLHF.

The J gene is TRBJ2-2, the V gene TRBV19; the D gene is possibly TRBD1 (7 bases). The germline gives CDR1 LNHDA, CDR2 SQIVND (reference sequence). Trimming left V 4 bases short and J 4 bases short, with 13 bases between. CDR3 length: 15 amino acids. Here the CDR3 DNA reads TGTGCCAGTAGTACCAGACAGGGAGGCACCGGGGAGCTGTTTTTT. This gives the protein CASSTRQGGTGELFF.

The chain carries TRBV5-6 and TRBJ2-3; 8 nucleotides line up with TRBD2. In germline, CDR1 is SGHDT, CDR2 YYEEEE. CDR3 size: 16 residues. V trimming: 4 bases; J trimming: 4 bases; junction bases outside the gene matches: 11. CDR3 DNA: TGTGCCAGCAGCCTCGCCCCGGGGGGGTATTCAGATACGCAGTATTTT. This codes for CASSLAPGGYSDTQYF.

The DNA for the CDR3 is TGTGCCAGTAGTATAACCCGCGCGGCAGATACGCAGTATTTT. Protein product: CASSITRAADTQYF. V and J are TRBV19 and TRBJ2-3, with D hard to call. This CDR3 is built from 14 residues. Trimming removed 2 bases from V and 4 bases from J, with 10 bases in between. Per germline, CDR1 LNHDA and CDR2 SQIVND (reference sequence).

The CDR3 nucleotides are TGTGCCAGCAGCCAACGGACAGGGCTCATCACAAGAGGGTATGGCTACACCTTC. This encodes CASSQRTGLITRGYGYTF. The chain links TRBV11-2 to TRBJ1-2; 8 bases align to TRBD1. The CDR3 is 18 residues long. The junction had 19 bases not matched to a gene; V was cut back by 5 bases and J by 5 bases. Germline CDR1 SGHAT, CDR2 FQNNGV.

The V call is TRBV7-8, the J call TRBJ1-4; 10 bases match TRBD1. The CDR3 has 15 residues. V lost 5 bases, J lost 6 bases, and 6 bases stayed unmatched. Germline CDR1 and CDR2: SGHVS and FQNEAQ. CDR3 bases: TGTGCCAGCAGCCGAGGAGGGACAGGGGATGAAAAACTGTTTTTT. It translates to CASSRGGTGDEKLFF.

The chain recombines TRBV27 with TRBJ2-1; perhaps TRBD2 as D (6 bases). Germline V gene lookup returns CDR1 MNHEY and CDR2 SMNVEV (reference sequence). The CDR3 covers 15 residues. The ends were cut back, 6 bases at V and 5 bases at J, with 17 bases in the middle. The CDR3 reads CASRLWEAGHNEQFF. CDR3 nucleotides: TGTGCCAGCAGACTCTGGGAGGCCGGGCACAATGAGCAGTTCTTC.

The chain uses TRBV25-1 and TRBJ2-3; no definite D call. V dropped 1 base and J dropped 2 bases, with 7 bases sitting between them. This CDR3 region has 14 residues. Germline values: CDR1 MGHDK, CDR2 SYGVNS. The CDR3 sequence: CASSEWADTDTQYF. The CDR3 DNA sequence: TGTGCCAGCAGTGAATGGGCCGACACAGATACGCAGTATTTT.

The chain carries TRBV27 and TRBJ2-7, with D possibly matching TRBD1 (6 bases). CDR1 and CDR2 (germline): MNHEY, SMNVEV (reference sequence). The CDR3 extends over 13 amino acids. V was pared by 3 bases and J by 3 bases, with 9 bases between. The chain's CDR3 is CASSFGDIYEQYF. In DNA form, the CDR3 reads TGTGCCAGCAGTTTTGGGGACATCTACGAGCAGTACTTC.

The genes are TRBV7-9 and TRBJ1-4, with 7 bases identical to TRBD1. Germline-derived CDR1 and CDR2 are SEHNR and FQNEAQ (reference sequence). The length of the CDR3 is 17 residues. With 5 bases clipped from V and 7 bases from J, the junction kept 16 bases outside the gene matches. The CDR3 DNA reads TGTGCCAGCAGCACGCCCTCGTCGGGACAGAATTTTGAAAAACTGTTTTTT. Protein sequence: CASSTPSSGQNFEKLFF.

This rearrangement joins TRBV9 to TRBJ1-3; unclear D gene. Germline values: CDR1 SGDLS, CDR2 YYNGEE. The CDR3 is made up of 14 amino acids. Trimming left V 4 bases short and J 3 bases short, with 11 bases between. Here the CDR3 reads CASSPRVGGNTIYF. The CDR3 region has the DNA TGTGCCAGCAGCCCCCGGGTGGGTGGAAACACCATATATTTT.

The chain couples TRBV5-1 to TRBJ1-5, with D possibly TRBD1 on 5 matching bases. The CDR3 has 15 amino acids. The ends were cut back, 0 bases at V and 3 bases at J, with 10 bases in the middle. Germline V CDR1 and CDR2: SGHRS, YFSETQ. The CDR3 nucleotides read TGCGCCAGCAGCTTGGGAACAGGAAACAATCAGCCCCAGCATTTT. This sequence encodes CASSLGTGNNQPQHF. The full variable domain, completed using reference TRBV5-1 and TRBJ1-5, is KAGVTQTPRYLIKTRGQQVTLSCSPISGHRSVSWYQQTPGQGLQFLFEYFSETQRNKGNFPGRFSGRQFSNSRSEMNVSTLELGDSALYLCASSLGTGNNQPQHFGDGTRLSIL.

The V and J genes are TRBV9 and TRBJ1-2; 8 nucleotides match TRBD1. Trimming took 0 bases from V and 4 from J; bases not matched to a gene: 11. The V gene's germline CDR1 is SGDLS and CDR2 YYNGEE. This CDR3 has 17 residues. The CDR3 DNA sequence: TGTGCCAGCAGCGTAGGACTCAAGGACAGGGATAGCTATGGCTACACCTTC. Amino acids: CASSVGLKDRDSYGYTF. The full variable domain, completed using reference TRBV9 and TRBJ1-2, is DSGVTQTPKHLITATGQRVTLRCSPRSGDLSVYWYQQSLDQGLQFLIQYYNGEERAKGNILERFSAQQFPDLHSELNLSSLELGDSALYFCASSVGLKDRDSYGYTFGSGTRLTVV.

J is TRBJ1-5 and V is TRBV24-1, with a weak D call TRBD1 (6 bases). Per germline, CDR1 KGHDR and CDR2 SFDVKD. Trimming removed 7 bases at V and 4 bases at J, with 13 bases between. The CDR3 is 14 amino acids. CDR3 sequence reads: CATSLTGPNQPQHF. The CDR3 coding sequence is TGTGCCACCAGCCTGACAGGTCCAAATCAGCCCCAGCATTTT.

The chain combines TRBV6-5 with TRBJ2-1, with D tentatively TRBD1 (5 bases). Germline CDR1 and CDR2: MNHEY and SVGAGI. V lost 6 bases and J 5 bases, leaving 11 bases between the germline ends. The CDR3 consists of 13 residues. The CDR3 loop reads CASRPNRNNEQFF. As DNA, the CDR3 is TGTGCCAGCAGACCAAACAGGAACAATGAGCAGTTCTTC.

V gene TRBV6-4 combines with J gene TRBJ1-2; 10 bases are shared with TRBD1. With 10 bases clipped from V and 7 bases from J, the junction kept 6 bases outside the gene matches. CDR3 size: 12 residues. Germline V lookup: CDR1 MRHNA, CDR2 SNTAGT. CDR3 residues: CAIRQGARGYTF. The CDR3 DNA reads TGTGCCATACGACAGGGGGCGCGTGGCTACACCTTC.

The chain uses TRBV24-1 and TRBJ1-5; D might be TRBD1 (5 bases). V shed 0 bases and J shed 5 bases, with 7 bases lying between them. The CDR3 spans 14 residues. CDR1 is KGHDR, CDR2 SFDVKD, per germline. The CDR3 protein is CATSDLRGDQPQHF. CDR3 nucleotides: TGTGCCACCAGTGATTTGAGGGGTGATCAGCCCCAGCATTTT.

V and J are TRBV27 and TRBJ1-2; possibly TRBD1 for D (6 bases). The CDR3 contains 14 residues. Trimming pared 5 bases from V and 8 bases from J, leaving 18 bases between. The germline V gene encodes CDR1 MNHEY and CDR2 SMNVEV (reference sequence). CDR3 loop: CASSPHLARGGYTF. In DNA, the CDR3 is TGTGCCAGCAGTCCTCACCTCGCGAGGGGGGGCTACACCTTC.

The gene calls are TRBV18 and TRBJ2-3, with 7 bases lining up with TRBD1. The CDR3 has 15 residues. Trimming at V came to 6 bases and at J to 3 bases, leaving 9 bases not matched to a gene. CDR1 is KGHSH and CDR2 is LQKENI in the germline V gene. CDR3 nucleotide sequence: TGTGCCAGCTCGCCCACGACAGGGCCAACAGATACGCAGTATTTT. The encoded protein is CASSPTTGPTDTQYF.